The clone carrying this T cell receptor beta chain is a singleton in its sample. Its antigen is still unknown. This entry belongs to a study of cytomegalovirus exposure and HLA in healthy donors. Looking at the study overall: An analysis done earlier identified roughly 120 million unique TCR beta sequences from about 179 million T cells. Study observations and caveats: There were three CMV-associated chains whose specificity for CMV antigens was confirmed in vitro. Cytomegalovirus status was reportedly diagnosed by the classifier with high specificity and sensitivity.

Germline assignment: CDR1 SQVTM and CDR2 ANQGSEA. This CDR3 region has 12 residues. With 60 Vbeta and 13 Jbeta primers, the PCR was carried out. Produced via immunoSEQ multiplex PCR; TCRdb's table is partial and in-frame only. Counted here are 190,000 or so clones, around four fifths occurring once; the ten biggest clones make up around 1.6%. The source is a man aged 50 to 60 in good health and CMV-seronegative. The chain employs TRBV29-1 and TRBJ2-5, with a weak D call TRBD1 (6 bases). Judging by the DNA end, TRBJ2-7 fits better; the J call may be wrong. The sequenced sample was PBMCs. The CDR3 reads CSAIRDTHEQYF. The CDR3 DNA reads TGCAGCGCTATAAGGGACACTCACGAGCAGTACTTC.